What follows are 32 T cell receptor beta chains derived from one specimen sequenced in a study of T cell repertoires in cytomegalovirus infection. TCRdb independently ran MiXCR on the reads; one entry per CDR3 protein. The table has approximately 76,000 distinct CDR3 sequences, approximately 24% seen once. The antigens for these receptors are not known. This material consisted of CD8+ T cells from cultured PBMCs, taken from culture after CMV antigen stimulation. The receptors originated from a human donor in good health (CMV status not recorded). Some clones in this sample may be carry-over from other donors' samples.

This clonotype appeared a few times. This rearrangement joins TRBV29-1 to TRBJ2-2; 7 bases are a match to TRBD1. Germline CDR1 reads SQVTM; CDR2 reads ANQGSEA. Trimming removed 4 bases from V and 4 bases from J; junction bases left unmatched: 12. The CDR3 has 16 amino acids. The CDR3 region is CSVGGNRGESTGELFF. Here the CDR3 DNA reads TGCAGCGTTGGAGGAAACAGGGGCGAATCCACCGGGGAGCTGTTTTTT.

The table lists this clonotype with a few counts. The chain uses TRBV7-6 and TRBJ1-2; D is ambiguous. This CDR3 comprises 12 residues. Trimming removed 5 bases from V and 7 bases from J, with 11 bases in between. The germline gives CDR1 SGHVS, CDR2 FNYEAQ. CDR3 sequence: CASSVADRGYTF. The CDR3 DNA sequence: TGTGCCAGCAGCGTCGCGGATCGTGGCTACACCTTC.

This rearrangement joins TRBV19 to TRBJ2-7; D tentatively fits TRBD1 or TRBD2 (6 bases each). V shed 10 bases and J shed 2 bases, with 18 bases lying between them. CDR3 size: 14 residues. Germline CDR1 reads LNHDA; CDR2 reads SQIVND (reference sequence). This chain's CDR3 is CATQQTGGPYEQYF. The DNA of the CDR3 is TGTGCCACTCAACAAACCGGGGGCCCCTACGAGCAGTACTTC.

This clonotype came up a few times. The chain joins TRBV4-2 to TRBJ2-2, with D hard to call. The CDR3 is made up of 17 amino acids. The germline V gene encodes CDR1 LGHNA and CDR2 YNFKEQ. The germline V and J ends were trimmed by 4 bases and 7 bases, with 22 bases remaining between them. CDR3 nucleotides: TGTGCCAGCAGCCTAGGCCTAGGGCCCAGATCGGGCGGGGAGCTGTTTTTT. Translated, it gives CASSLGLGPRSGGELFF.

This chain connects TRBV7-9 to TRBJ1-4; D is perhaps TRBD1 (5 bases). The CDR3 consists of 14 residues. Germline CDR1 reads SEHNR; CDR2 reads FQNEAQ (reference sequence). Trimming shortened V by 9 bases and J by 7 bases, and 18 bases separated the two germline ends. The CDR3 spells CASRSGGGAEKLFF. For the CDR3, the DNA is TGTGCCAGTCGCTCTGGGGGGGGTGCTGAAAAACTGTTTTTT.

The chain couples TRBV5-5 to TRBJ2-2; TRBD2 matches 11 bases. CDR1 SGHKS and CDR2 YYEKEE come from the germline V gene (reference sequence). This CDR3 comprises 19 residues. With 0 bases clipped from V and 4 bases from J, the junction kept 11 bases outside the gene matches. The CDR3 nucleotides are TGTGCCAGCAGCTTGGTAGCTCTAGCGGGAGGCTGGGCCACCGGGGAGCTGTTTTTT. Translating gives CASSLVALAGGWATGELFF. Filled out from reference TRBV5-5 and TRBJ2-2, the complete variable domain reads DAGVTQSPTHLIKTRGQQVTLRCSPISGHKSVSWYQQVLGQGPQFIFQYYEKEERGRGNFPDRFSARQFPNYSSELNVNALLLGDSALYLCASSLVALAGGWATGELFFGEGSRLTVL.

In regard to this clonotype: This clone may be a read error of a much larger clone one base away. Here the CDR3 reads CASSLGVSGIGYTF. CDR3 in DNA: TGTGCCAGCAGCTTAGGGGTGAGTGGCATCGGCTACACCTTC. This chain links TRBV7-2 with TRBJ1-2; no definite D call. Trimming left V 1 base short and J 8 bases short, with 14 bases between. The CDR3 is made up of 14 amino acids. Germline values: CDR1 SGHTA, CDR2 FQGNSA. Variable domain in full (rest from reference TRBV7-2 and TRBJ1-2): GAGVSQSPSNKVTEKGKDVELRCDPISGHTALYWYRQSLGQGLEFLIYFQGNSAPDKSGLPSDRFSAERTGGSVSTLTIQRTQQEDSAVYLCASSLGVSGIGYTFGSGTRLTVV.

As to this clonotype: At one of its ends the junction is not consistent with the germline gene, which may arise from a read error. This chain links TRBV4-1 with TRBJ2-7; D call uncertain. The CDR3 runs 16 residues. Germline CDR1 and CDR2: MGHRA and YSYEKL. The CDR3 bases are TGCGCCAGCAGCCAAGATCCCCAGACACCAATTTACGAGCGGTACTTC. Translation gives CASSQDPQTPIYERYF.

This chain uses TRBV7-6 with TRBJ2-2; 11 nucleotides agree with TRBD1. CDR1 and CDR2 (germline): SGHVS, FNYEAQ. The CDR3 runs 16 residues. J lost 6 bases, V lost 5 bases, and 8 bases had no gene match. The CDR3 DNA follows: TGTGCCAGCAGCGAGCCGGGACAGGGGGAGGCCGGGGAGCTGTTTTTT. Translating gives CASSEPGQGEAGELFF.

The rearrangement joins TRBV7-9 to TRBJ2-5; 8 nucleotides align to TRBD2. Per germline, CDR1 SEHNR and CDR2 FQNEAQ (reference sequence). The ends lost 5 bases at V and 1 base at J; junction bases unmatched: 6. CDR3 length: 15 residues. The CDR3 bases are TGTGCCAGCAGCCATGGGCGGGGGGTCCAAGAGACCCAGTACTTC. It translates to CASSHGRGVQETQYF.

The rearrangement joins TRBV24-1 to TRBJ2-1, with D possibly TRBD1 on 5 matching bases. The V gene's germline CDR1 is KGHDR and CDR2 SFDVKD. V was cut by 7 bases and J by 0 bases, with 9 bases left in between. This CDR3 has 14 residues. CDR3 protein: CATRDSSSYNEQFF. The CDR3, as DNA: TGTGCCACCAGAGACAGTAGCTCCTACAATGAGCAGTTCTTC.

The CDR3 DNA reads TGCAGCGTTGATGTCCGCTTGGAGGTTATAAGGGATGGCTACACCTTC. This codes for CSVDVRLEVIRDGYTF. The chain is built from TRBV29-1 and TRBJ1-2; D uncertain. The germline CDR1 and CDR2 sequences are SQVTM and ANQGSEA. The CDR3 has 16 amino acids. Deletions cut 3 bases from V and 6 bases from J, with 23 bases between. Using reference TRBV29-1 and TRBJ1-2 for the parts outside the CDR3, the full variable domain is SAVISQKPSRDICQRGTSLTIQCQVDSQVTMMFWYRQQPGQSLTLIATANQGSEATYESGFVIDKFPISRPNLTFSTLTVSNMSPEDSSIYLCSVDVRLEVIRDGYTFGSGTRLTVV.

The table lists this clonotype with a few counts. This sequence joins TRBV11-2 and TRBJ2-7; the D is unclear. The germline V gene has CDR1 SGHAT and CDR2 FQNNGV. V was pared by 5 bases and J by 4 bases, with 9 bases between. The CDR3 is 12 residues long. The CDR3, as DNA: TGTGCCAGCAGCGCCACTGCTTACGAGCAGTACTTC. Translation: CASSATAYEQYF.

The chain couples TRBV7-9 to TRBJ2-7, with a tentative D call TRBD1 (6 bases). Germline CDR1 reads SEHNR; CDR2 reads FQNEAQ (reference sequence). V was trimmed by 0 bases and J by 6 bases, leaving 21 bases between them. This CDR3 spans 17 amino acids. The CDR3: CASSLARGLRVSGEQYF. The CDR3 DNA reads as TGTGCCAGCAGCTTAGCCAGGGGCCTTCGTGTTTCCGGCGAGCAGTACTTC.

The rearrangement uses TRBV11-3 and TRBJ2-7; TRBD1 is a possible D gene (7 bases). The CDR3 sequence is 18 residues long. V shed 5 bases and J shed 1 base, with 24 bases lying between them. Germline lookup yields CDR1 SGHNT and CDR2 YENEEA. In DNA, the CDR3 is TGTGCCAGCAGCCCTCGGGAGACCGGGACAGCTTCATCCTACGAGCAGTACTTC. Its protein is CASSPRETGTASSYEQYF.

At least ten counts were recorded for this clonotype. The chain has TRBV27 and TRBJ1-1; maybe TRBD1 (6 bases). Germline CDR1 MNHEY, CDR2 SMNVEV (reference sequence). The CDR3 is 17 residues long. The ends were cut back, 2 bases at V and 2 bases at J, with 18 bases in the middle. The CDR3 DNA follows: TGTGCCAGCAGTTTAGGATCCGCGGCAGGGGATAACACTGAAGCTTTCTTT. Encoded protein: CASSLGSAAGDNTEAFF.

The DNA for the CDR3 is TGCGCCAGCAGCAGCTACACTGAAGCTTTCTTT. Amino acids: CASSSYTEAFF. The V gene is TRBV5-1, the J gene TRBJ1-1; D ambiguous. Germline-derived CDR1 and CDR2 are SGHRS and YFSETQ. The CDR3 length is 11 residues. V was cut by 4 bases and J by 3 bases, with 4 bases left in between.

By share, this clonotype counts as medium-sized (0.01 to 0.1%). This chain links TRBV15 with TRBJ2-7, with TRBD2 matching 7 bases. Looked up from germline, CDR1 is LNHNV and CDR2 is YYDKDF (reference sequence). With V trimmed by 5 bases and J by 3 bases, 16 bases remained unmatched. CDR3 length: 17 amino acids. The CDR3 region has the DNA TGTGCCACCAGCCCCATTGCGGCCACGGGGGGTGGCTACGAGCAGTACTTC. It encodes CATSPIAATGGGYEQYF.

V and J are TRBV6-8 and TRBJ2-7; no reliable D call. The CDR3 spans 16 residues. V was shortened by 0 bases and J by 0 bases, with 12 bases between the two germline ends. Germline values: CDR1 MNHGY, CDR2 SAAAGT. CDR3 nucleotide sequence: TGTGCCAGCAGTTACTCGCTGGCTGCAAGCTCCTACGAGCAGTACTTC. This translates into CASSYSLAASSYEQYF.

This clonotype has ten or more counts. The chain has TRBV12-3 or TRBV12-4 and TRBJ1-1; D is uncertain. V was pared by 6 bases and J by 3 bases, with 14 bases between. The CDR3 runs 14 residues. The CDR3 loop is CASSLLFKDTEAFF. DNA for the CDR3: TGTGCCAGCAGCCTCCTATTTAAGGACACTGAAGCTTTCTTT.

The count of this clonotype is one. The V and J genes are TRBV20-1 and TRBJ2-5; TRBD1 might be the D (6 bases). The germline CDR1 and CDR2 sequences are DFQATT and SNEGSKA (reference sequence). The V end lost 0 bases, the J end lost 1 base, and 12 bases lay between the germline ends. The CDR3 is 15 amino acids. CDR3 region: CSARDGGRAQETQYF. For the CDR3, the DNA is TGCAGTGCTAGAGATGGGGGCAGAGCCCAAGAGACCCAGTACTTC.

CDR3 nucleotides: TGTGCCAGCAGTTTCCACCTTGCGGGGGGCGATTCACCCCTCCACTTT. It encodes CASSFHLAGGDSPLHF. The chain joins TRBV27 to TRBJ1-6, with D possibly matching TRBD1 (6 bases). Germline lookup yields CDR1 MNHEY and CDR2 SMNVEV (reference sequence). Trimming took off 3 bases at V and 8 bases at J, with 17 bases between the two ends. CDR3 size: 16 residues.

The table lists this clonotype with a few counts. The V gene is TRBV6-2 or TRBV6-3, the J gene TRBJ2-7; 8 bases are a match to TRBD1. In germline, CDR1 is MNHEY, CDR2 SVGEGT. The CDR3 has 15 amino acids. V lost 2 bases to trimming and J lost 2 bases; unmatched junction nucleotides: 5. CDR3 protein: CASSYATGVAYEQYF. The CDR3 nucleotides read TGTGCCAGCAGTTACGCGACAGGGGTAGCCTACGAGCAGTACTTC.

This clonotype has just a few counts. The chain employs TRBV7-6 and TRBJ2-1; 10 bases align to TRBD1. Per germline, CDR1 SGHVS and CDR2 FNYEAQ. The V segment lost 2 bases and the J segment 5 bases; nucleotides outside the gene matches: 6. This CDR3 contains 16 residues. The CDR3 region has the DNA TGTGCCAGCAGCTTAAGACAGGGGGCAAGAGACAATGAGCAGTTCTTC. This sequence encodes CASSLRQGARDNEQFF.

This clonotype was observed a handful of times. The rearrangement uses TRBV14 and TRBJ2-3; 8 nucleotides agree with TRBD2. The CDR3 spans 16 residues. V lost 5 bases and J lost 2; bases outside the gene matches: 9. Germline CDR1 is SGHDN and CDR2 is FVKESK. The CDR3 sequence: CASSGQRERFTDTQYF. CDR3 DNA: TGTGCCAGCAGCGGCCAGCGGGAGCGCTTCACAGATACGCAGTATTTT.

This clonotype occurred a few times. At one of its ends the junction is not consistent with the germline gene, which may arise from a read error. The rearrangement joins TRBV27 to TRBJ2-3; 9 bases are shared with TRBD1. Germline V lookup: CDR1 MNHEY, CDR2 SMNVEV (reference sequence). This CDR3 has 19 residues. The CDR3 spells CASSLGAGTGSLSIDTQYF. The CDR3 bases are TGTGCCAGCAGTTTAGGGGCCGGGACAGGGAGTCTCAGCATAGATACGCAGTATTTT.

The table lists this clonotype with a few counts. The chain links TRBV7-2 to TRBJ1-1, with unresolved D. The CDR3 is 14 amino acids. The germline V gene encodes CDR1 SGHTA and CDR2 FQGNSA. The V end was cut by 5 bases, the J end by 5 bases, with 15 bases between. The CDR3 loop is CASSTSDWKTEAFF. The CDR3 DNA sequence: TGTGCCAGCAGCACTTCGGACTGGAAAACTGAAGCTTTCTTT.

This clonotype was detected ten times or more. The chain links TRBV7-2 to TRBJ2-3, with TRBD1 matching over 7 bases. The CDR3 has 16 residues. The germline V gene has CDR1 SGHTA and CDR2 FQGNSA. Losses at the gene ends were 4 bases for V and 8 bases for J; bases not matched to a gene: 15. The CDR3 protein is CASSSQGGQVIGTQYF. The DNA of the CDR3 is TGTGCCAGCAGCTCCCAAGGGGGCCAGGTAATTGGTACGCAGTATTTT.

The V gene is TRBV15, the J gene TRBJ2-3, with TRBD1 matching over 10 bases. The CDR3 contains 14 residues. The V segment lost 5 bases and the J segment 4 bases; nucleotides outside the gene matches: 3. Germline V gene lookup returns CDR1 LNHNV and CDR2 YYDKDF (reference sequence). The CDR3 reads CATSPGQGPDTQYF. CDR3 bases: TGTGCCACCAGCCCGGGACAGGGGCCAGATACGCAGTATTTT.

V and J are TRBV19 and TRBJ1-2; D is undetermined. CDR1 and CDR2 (germline): LNHDA, SQIVND (reference sequence). There are 15 residues in the CDR3. V lost 5 bases to trimming and J lost 6 bases, with 19 bases between them. The CDR3 reads CASSQRFETTHGYTF. In DNA, the CDR3 is TGTGCCAGTAGTCAGAGGTTCGAAACAACCCATGGCTACACCTTC.

The rearrangement links TRBV6-6 to TRBJ2-1; the match to TRBD2 covers 8 bases. The trim removed 5 bases at V and 4 bases at J, leaving 10 bases unmatched. This CDR3 has 16 residues. Looked up from germline, CDR1 is MNHNY and CDR2 is SVGAGI (reference sequence). CDR3 sequence (DNA): TGTGCCAGCAGTAAGACCCTAGCGGGCCTTTACAATGAGCAGTTCTTC. It codes for CASSKTLAGLYNEQFF.

The V and J genes are TRBV4-2 and TRBJ2-3; D tentatively fits TRBD1 or TRBD2 (5 bases each). The CDR3 loop spans 13 amino acids. Germline-derived CDR1 and CDR2 are LGHNA and YNFKEQ. V was pared by 0 bases and J by 12 bases, with 13 bases between. CDR3 coding DNA: TGTGCCAGCAGCCAAGAGGCGGGCAGGGAACAGTATTTT. Its translation: CASSQEAGREQYF.